The T cell receptor gamma chain under discussion was sequenced for a study of γδ T cells in repeated Plasmodium falciparum infection. Study-wide context: Donors had four controlled P. falciparum NF54 infections over roughly 640 days.

TRG and TRD sequences were obtained from every sorted gammadelta sample. TCRdb re-called clones from the multiplex PCR reads via CATT. The sample holds about 14,000 gamma-chain clones, roughly 1.7% seen once. This clone was detected many times. This DNA's translation differs at residue 9 from TCRdb's protein, which comes from a much larger clone; a read error is likely, and the protein shown is translated from the DNA. This CDR3 is built from 15 residues. V dropped 3 bases and J dropped 2; count of bases not matched to a gene: 10. Germline CDR1 GITISATS, CDR2 ISYDGTV (reference sequence). Vgamma9/Vdelta2+ and Vdelta2-negative gammadelta T cells were flow-sorted from PBMC for bulk sequencing.

The sample comprised gamma-delta T cells from blood. The rearrangement links TRGV9 to TRGJ1 or TRGJ2. TCRdb supplies no J gene; here it was assigned by aligning the nucleotide sequence to germline. The TCR comes from a pool of human donors (malaria-infected and uninfected, not separated). CDR3 sequence (DNA): TGTGCCTTGTGGGAGCCTACGCAGGATTATTATAAGAAACTCTTT. This translates into CALWEPTQDYYKKLF.